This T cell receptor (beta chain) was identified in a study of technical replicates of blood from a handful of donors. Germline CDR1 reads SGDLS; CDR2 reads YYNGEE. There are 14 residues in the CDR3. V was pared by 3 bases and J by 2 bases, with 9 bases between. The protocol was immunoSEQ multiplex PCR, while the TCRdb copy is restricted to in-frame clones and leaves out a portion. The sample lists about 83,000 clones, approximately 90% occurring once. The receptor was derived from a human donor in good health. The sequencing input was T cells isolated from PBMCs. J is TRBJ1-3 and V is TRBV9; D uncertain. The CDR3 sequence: CASSAQEAGNTIYF. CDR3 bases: TGTGCCAGCAGCGCGCAAGAGGCTGGAAACACCATATATTTT.